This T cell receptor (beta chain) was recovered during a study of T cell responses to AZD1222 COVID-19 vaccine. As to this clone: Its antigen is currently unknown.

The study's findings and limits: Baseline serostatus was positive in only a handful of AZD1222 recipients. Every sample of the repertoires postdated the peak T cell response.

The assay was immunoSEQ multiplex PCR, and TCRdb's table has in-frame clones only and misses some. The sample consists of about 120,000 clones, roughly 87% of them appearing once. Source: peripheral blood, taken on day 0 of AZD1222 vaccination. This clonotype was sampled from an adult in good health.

CDR3 coding DNA: TGTGCCAGCAGTCCACAGGGAGACCAGCCCCAGCATTTT. This codes for CASSPQGDQPQHF. The chain combines TRBV6-5 with TRBJ1-5, with a weak D call TRBD1 (6 bases). Trimming removed 5 bases from V and 7 bases from J, with 12 bases in between. Germline V gene sequence: CDR1 MNHEY, CDR2 SVGAGI. This CDR3 region has 13 residues.